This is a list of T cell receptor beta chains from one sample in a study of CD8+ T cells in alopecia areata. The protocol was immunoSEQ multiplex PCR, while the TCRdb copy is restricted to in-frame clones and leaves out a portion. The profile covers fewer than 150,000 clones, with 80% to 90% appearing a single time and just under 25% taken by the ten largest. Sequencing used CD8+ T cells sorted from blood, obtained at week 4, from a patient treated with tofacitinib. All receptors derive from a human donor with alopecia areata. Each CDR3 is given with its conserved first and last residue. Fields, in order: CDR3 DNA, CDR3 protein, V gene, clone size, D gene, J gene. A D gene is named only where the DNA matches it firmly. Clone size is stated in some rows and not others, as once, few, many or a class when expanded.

CDR3nt: TGTGCCAGCAGCCCGGGCAAGGGGGTGGTCTACGAGCAGTACTTC; CDR3aa: CASSPGKGVVYEQYF; v_gene: TRBV13; abundance: NA; d_gene: NA; j_gene: TRBJ2-7
CDR3nt: TGCGCCAGCAGTGAGACTCTGGGGGCGCCCGACGGCTACACCTTC; CDR3aa: CASSETLGAPDGYTF; v_gene: TRBV10-2; abundance: NA; d_gene: NA; j_gene: TRBJ1-2
CDR3nt: TGTGCCAGCAGTCTGGGACAGCCGAACACCGGGGAGCTGTTTTTT; CDR3aa: CASSLGQPNTGELFF; v_gene: TRBV6-5; abundance: NA; d_gene: TRBD1; j_gene: TRBJ2-2
CDR3nt: TGCGCCAGCAGCCCGGGCCCGAGTTACGAGCAGTACTTC; CDR3aa: CASSPGPSYEQYF; v_gene: TRBV5-1; abundance: NA; d_gene: NA; j_gene: TRBJ2-7
CDR3nt: TGCAGCGCCCCCCGGACTAGCGGATACAATGAGCAGTTCTTC; CDR3aa: CSAPRTSGYNEQFF; v_gene: TRBV29-1; abundance: NA; d_gene: TRBD2; j_gene: TRBJ2-1
CDR3nt: TGCGCCAGCAGCTTCTACGACCCTGGGGATGAGCAGTTCTTC; CDR3aa: CASSFYDPGDEQFF; v_gene: TRBV5-1; abundance: NA; d_gene: NA; j_gene: TRBJ2-1
CDR3nt: TGTGCCACCAGCACTTGGACCCGAATAGCAACAGATACGCAGTATTTT; CDR3aa: CATSTWTRIATDTQYF; v_gene: TRBV15; abundance: NA; d_gene: NA; j_gene: TRBJ2-3
CDR3nt: TGTGCCAGCAGTTTATCACAGTCCTACGAGCAGTACTTC; CDR3aa: CASSLSQSYEQYF; v_gene: TRBV27; abundance: NA; d_gene: NA; j_gene: TRBJ2-7
CDR3nt: TGTGCCAGCAGTCCAGGGGGGTACTACAATGAGCAGTTCTTC; CDR3aa: CASSPGGYYNEQFF; v_gene: TRBV7-3; abundance: NA; d_gene: NA; j_gene: TRBJ2-1
CDR3nt: TGTGCCAGCAGTTTTAGCGGGGGGGCCCAGGATGAGCAGTTCTTC; CDR3aa: CASSFSGGAQDEQFF; v_gene: TRBV27; abundance: NA; d_gene: TRBD2; j_gene: TRBJ2-1
CDR3nt: TGTGCCACCAGCAGAGTAGGGTTCACCGGGGAGCTGTTTTTT; CDR3aa: CATSRVGFTGELFF; v_gene: TRBV15; abundance: NA; d_gene: NA; j_gene: TRBJ2-2
CDR3nt: TGTGCCAGCAGCGTTACGGGACACAGTTCCTACGAGCAGTACTTC; CDR3aa: CASSVTGHSSYEQYF; v_gene: TRBV7-9; abundance: NA; d_gene: NA; j_gene: TRBJ2-7
CDR3nt: TGTGCCAGCAGCCCTTGGACTAGCGGGAACTACGAGCAGTACTTC; CDR3aa: CASSPWTSGNYEQYF; v_gene: TRBV11-2; abundance: NA; d_gene: TRBD2; j_gene: TRBJ2-7
CDR3nt: TGTGCCAGCAGCTTATCTAACAGGGGAGGATCCTACGAGCAGTACTTC; CDR3aa: CASSLSNRGGSYEQYF; v_gene: TRBV7-9; abundance: few; d_gene: NA; j_gene: TRBJ2-7
CDR3nt: TGTGCCAGCAGTTCAGGGGCCTACGAGCAGTACTTC; CDR3aa: CASSSGAYEQYF; v_gene: TRBV27; abundance: NA; d_gene: NA; j_gene: TRBJ2-7
CDR3nt: TGTGCCAGCAGCTTAGTCGGGAGGGGGTACCCCTACGAGCAGTACTTC; CDR3aa: CASSLVGRGYPYEQYF; v_gene: TRBV7-9; abundance: once; d_gene: TRBD2; j_gene: TRBJ2-7
CDR3nt: TGTGCCAGCAGTTTCCGGGACCTTGGGGTTGAAAAACTGTTTTTT; CDR3aa: CASSFRDLGVEKLFF; v_gene: TRBV6-6; abundance: NA; d_gene: NA; j_gene: TRBJ1-4
CDR3nt: TGTGCCAGCAGCTGGGGTTACGAGCAGTACTTC; CDR3aa: CASSWGYEQYF; v_gene: TRBV7-2; abundance: NA; d_gene: NA; j_gene: TRBJ2-7
CDR3nt: TGCGCCAGCAGCCAAGTCAGGGGGGAGCAGTACTTC; CDR3aa: CASSQVRGEQYF; v_gene: TRBV4-1; abundance: NA; d_gene: TRBD1; j_gene: TRBJ2-7
CDR3nt: TGTGCCAGCTCACTGTCGGGGACACTCCCGTCCTACGAGCAGTACTTC; CDR3aa: CASSLSGTLPSYEQYF; v_gene: TRBV18; abundance: NA; d_gene: NA; j_gene: TRBJ2-7
CDR3nt: TGTGCCATCAGTGATGTAGCTAGCTACGAGCAGTACTTC; CDR3aa: CAISDVASYEQYF; v_gene: TRBV10-3; abundance: NA; d_gene: NA; j_gene: TRBJ2-7
CDR3nt: TGTGCCAGCAGCTTAATGGGAACTGAAGCTTTCTTT; CDR3aa: CASSLMGTEAFF; v_gene: TRBV27; abundance: NA; d_gene: NA; j_gene: TRBJ1-1
CDR3nt: TGTGCCATTACCGGGACAGACACTGGGAATGAGCAGTTCTTC; CDR3aa: CAITGTDTGNEQFF; v_gene: TRBV6-6; abundance: NA; d_gene: TRBD1; j_gene: TRBJ2-1
CDR3nt: TGTGCCACCAGCAGAGGACAGGGGGCCGATGAGCAGTTCTTC; CDR3aa: CATSRGQGADEQFF; v_gene: TRBV15; abundance: NA; d_gene: TRBD1; j_gene: TRBJ2-1
CDR3nt: TGTGCCTGGAGTGTACAAAACACCGGGGAGCTGTTTTTT; CDR3aa: CAWSVQNTGELFF; v_gene: TRBV30; abundance: NA; d_gene: NA; j_gene: TRBJ2-2
CDR3nt: TGTGCCAGCAGCTTGGGACAGAACTATGGCTACACCTTC; CDR3aa: CASSLGQNYGYTF; v_gene: TRBV7-2; abundance: NA; d_gene: TRBD1; j_gene: TRBJ1-2
CDR3nt: TGTGCCAGCAGCTTAAGCCGCGCGGGACAGCTCCTACACTTGAAGTACTTC; CDR3aa: CASSLSRAGQLLHLKYF; v_gene: TRBV7-9; abundance: NA; d_gene: NA; j_gene: TRBJ2-7
CDR3nt: TGTGCCAGCAGTTTATCGAACCCTCTGGGGGGGCCCGAGACCCAGTACTTC; CDR3aa: CASSLSNPLGGPETQYF; v_gene: TRBV27; abundance: NA; d_gene: NA; j_gene: TRBJ2-5
CDR3nt: TGTGCCAGCAGCCCCCGGGACAGATACAATGAGCAGTTCTTC; CDR3aa: CASSPRDRYNEQFF; v_gene: TRBV7-9; abundance: NA; d_gene: TRBD1; j_gene: TRBJ2-1
CDR3nt: TGTGCCAGCAGCGCCCGCATTTTAGCGGGGGGCAGCACAGATACGCAGTATTTT; CDR3aa: CASSARILAGGSTDTQYF; v_gene: TRBV7-9; abundance: NA; d_gene: TRBD2; j_gene: TRBJ2-3
CDR3nt: TGTGCCAGCAGCATCGGGACAGGGAGTAACATTCAGTACTTC; CDR3aa: CASSIGTGSNIQYF; v_gene: TRBV13; abundance: NA; d_gene: TRBD1; j_gene: TRBJ2-4
CDR3nt: TGCAGCGTACTCACAGGGATCGGCAAAAACATTCAGTACTTC; CDR3aa: CSVLTGIGKNIQYF; v_gene: TRBV29-1; abundance: once; d_gene: NA; j_gene: TRBJ2-4
CDR3nt: TGTGCCAGCAGCACCCGGACAGGGACGAACACTGAAGCTTTCTTT; CDR3aa: CASSTRTGTNTEAFF; v_gene: TRBV21-1; abundance: NA; d_gene: NA; j_gene: TRBJ1-1
CDR3nt: TGTGCCAGCAGCTTAGGCCAGGGCGGCTACGAGCAGTACTTC; CDR3aa: CASSLGQGGYEQYF; v_gene: TRBV11-2; abundance: NA; d_gene: NA; j_gene: TRBJ2-7
CDR3nt: TGTGCCAGCAGAAGAGGGGGAATGCAGAATGAGCAGTTCTTC; CDR3aa: CASRRGGMQNEQFF; v_gene: TRBV11-1; abundance: NA; d_gene: NA; j_gene: TRBJ2-1
CDR3nt: TGTGCCAGCAGTGATTGGCGTAGGGATACGCAGTATTTT; CDR3aa: CASSDWRRDTQYF; v_gene: TRBV2; abundance: few; d_gene: NA; j_gene: TRBJ2-3
CDR3nt: TGCAGCGTTGAAGGTCGAGTCCCCTATGAGCAGTTCTTC; CDR3aa: CSVEGRVPYEQFF; v_gene: TRBV29-1; abundance: NA; d_gene: NA; j_gene: TRBJ2-1
CDR3nt: TGCAGCGTTGTCCAGCCGGGCGGGCAGGGATCGTGGGAGCAGTACTTC; CDR3aa: CSVVQPGGQGSWEQYF; v_gene: TRBV29-1; abundance: NA; d_gene: NA; j_gene: TRBJ2-7
CDR3nt: TGTGCCAGCAGTGAAAATAGTATCGAAGCCGGCCGGGGGAAACTGTTTTTT; CDR3aa: CASSENSIEAGRGKLFF; v_gene: TRBV6-1; abundance: NA; d_gene: NA; j_gene: TRBJ1-4
CDR3nt: TGCGCCAGCAGCCAAGAGAGAACAGGTCCAGATGGCTACACCTTC; CDR3aa: CASSQERTGPDGYTF; v_gene: TRBV4-3; abundance: NA; d_gene: NA; j_gene: TRBJ1-2
CDR3nt: TGTGCCAGCAGTTTATCTCTGTCCTTGGCCGATACGCAGTATTTT; CDR3aa: CASSLSLSLADTQYF; v_gene: TRBV27; abundance: NA; d_gene: NA; j_gene: TRBJ2-3
CDR3nt: TGTGCCAGCAGCGAGGTGGGCAGGGGGATCTACGAGCAGTACTTC; CDR3aa: CASSEVGRGIYEQYF; v_gene: TRBV7-2; abundance: NA; d_gene: TRBD1; j_gene: TRBJ2-7
CDR3nt: TGTGCCAGCAGCCCCAGAGACAGACTACTCAATGAGCAGTTCTTC; CDR3aa: CASSPRDRLLNEQFF; v_gene: TRBV7-2; abundance: once; d_gene: NA; j_gene: TRBJ2-1
CDR3nt: TGTGCCAGCAGCCCTCCATGGGGCGTTGGGATCTACGAGCAGTACTTC; CDR3aa: CASSPPWGVGIYEQYF; v_gene: TRBV4-2; abundance: NA; d_gene: NA; j_gene: TRBJ2-7
CDR3nt: TGCAGCGTAGGAGGGACTAGCGGGGGTCGGAACAATGAGCAGTTCTTC; CDR3aa: CSVGGTSGGRNNEQFF; v_gene: TRBV29-1; abundance: NA; d_gene: TRBD2; j_gene: TRBJ2-1
CDR3nt: TGCGCCAGCAGCCAGCAGGACAGGGCCACTGAAGCTTTCTTT; CDR3aa: CASSQQDRATEAFF; v_gene: TRBV4-1; abundance: once; d_gene: TRBD1; j_gene: TRBJ1-1
CDR3nt: TGTGCCAGCAGCCCCGAGGGGCTCAAAGACAGCAATGAGCAGTTCTTC; CDR3aa: CASSPEGLKDSNEQFF; v_gene: TRBV7-9; abundance: NA; d_gene: NA; j_gene: TRBJ2-1
CDR3nt: TGTGCCAGCAGCCGAGCGGGGGAGGTATACAATGAGCAGTTCTTC; CDR3aa: CASSRAGEVYNEQFF; v_gene: TRBV7-9; abundance: once; d_gene: TRBD2; j_gene: TRBJ2-1
CDR3nt: TGCGCCAGCAGCCAACTAGCGGGGGACAAAAACATTCAGTACTTC; CDR3aa: CASSQLAGDKNIQYF; v_gene: TRBV4-1; abundance: NA; d_gene: TRBD2; j_gene: TRBJ2-4
CDR3nt: TGCAGCGTTGAAGGGTCGGGCAGGGACACTGAAGCTTTCTTT; CDR3aa: CSVEGSGRDTEAFF; v_gene: TRBV29-1; abundance: NA; d_gene: NA; j_gene: TRBJ1-1
CDR3nt: TGTGCCAGCAGCCGAGGGACTTCACAAGAGACCCAGTACTTC; CDR3aa: CASSRGTSQETQYF; v_gene: TRBV14; abundance: NA; d_gene: NA; j_gene: TRBJ2-5
CDR3nt: TGTGCCAGCAGCTTTGCAGACCGTGGGACCGGGGAGCTGTTTTTT; CDR3aa: CASSFADRGTGELFF; v_gene: TRBV5-4; abundance: NA; d_gene: NA; j_gene: TRBJ2-2
CDR3nt: TGTGCCACCAGCAGAGATGTGACAGACACTGAAGCTTTCTTT; CDR3aa: CATSRDVTDTEAFF; v_gene: TRBV15; abundance: NA; d_gene: NA; j_gene: TRBJ1-1
CDR3nt: TGCGCCAGCAGCTTCGGAGGGTCCTACGAGCAGTACTTC; CDR3aa: CASSFGGSYEQYF; v_gene: TRBV5-1; abundance: NA; d_gene: NA; j_gene: TRBJ2-7
CDR3nt: TGTGCCAGCAGTTCGATAGCGGGGAAGAGGTCAGATACGCAGTATTTT; CDR3aa: CASSSIAGKRSDTQYF; v_gene: TRBV27; abundance: NA; d_gene: TRBD2; j_gene: TRBJ2-3